The 18 T cell receptor beta chains reported below all come from one sample, sequenced in a study of blood T cell repertoires in COVID-19. Profiling relied on immunoSEQ multiplex PCR, and the TCRdb table lists in-frame clones only, not all of them. Of approximately 230,000 clones detected, 70% to 85% appear once; the ten largest clones hold approximately 4.9%. Sample: peripheral blood. Receptors originate from a woman older than 75 with active or convalescent COVID-19.

This rearrangement joins TRBV6-4 to TRBJ1-2; D is possibly TRBD1 (6 bases). Trimming left V 6 bases short and J 2 bases short, with 13 bases between. This CDR3 is 14 amino acids long. The germline gives CDR1 MRHNA, CDR2 SNTAGT. The CDR3 is CASSRDKSNYGYTF. In DNA, the CDR3 is TGTGCCAGCAGCCGGGACAAGTCCAACTATGGCTACACCTTC.

This chain joins TRBV6-2 or TRBV6-3 and TRBJ1-2; the match to TRBD1 covers 8 bases. V shed 4 bases and J 7 bases; nucleotides not matched to a gene: 8. Per germline, CDR1 MNHEY and CDR2 SVGEGT. There are 14 residues in the CDR3. The CDR3 region is CASSLDRVVSGYTF. Here the CDR3 DNA reads TGTGCCAGCAGTTTGGACAGGGTGGTGAGTGGCTACACCTTC.

This rearrangement joins TRBV5-4 to TRBJ1-2, with 8 bases that match TRBD1. Germline V CDR1 and CDR2: SGHNT, YYREEE (reference sequence). With V trimmed by 4 bases and J by 6 bases, 5 bases remained unmatched. The CDR3 has 13 amino acids. CDR3 sequence: CASSPQGDNGYTF. CDR3 DNA: TGTGCCAGCAGCCCACAGGGGGACAATGGCTACACCTTC.

CDR3: CASSLVGGPNTEAFF. CDR3 bases: TGTGCCAGCAGTTTGGTGGGGGGGCCGAACACTGAAGCTTTCTTT. The rearrangement joins TRBV28 to TRBJ1-1; TRBD1 is a possible D gene (6 bases). V was pared by 3 bases and J by 1 base, with 12 bases between. CDR3 size: 15 residues. Germline V gene data show CDR1 as MDHEN and CDR2 as SYDVKM.

On this clone: Other DNA sequences within the sample encode an identical CDR3. The rearrangement uses TRBV18 and TRBJ2-1, with TRBD2 matching over 13 bases. Germline lookup yields CDR1 KGHSH and CDR2 LQKENI. V was clipped by 3 bases and J by 7 bases; unmatched bases: 3. There are 15 residues in the CDR3. CDR3 loop: CASSPGLAGDNEQFF. The CDR3 DNA reads TGTGCCAGCTCACCCGGACTAGCGGGGGATAATGAGCAGTTCTTC.

This clone was found a few times. The rearrangement uses TRBV5-1 and TRBJ1-2; TRBD1 matches at 7 bases. J was trimmed by 8 bases and V by 0 bases; bases with no gene match: 1. The CDR3 runs 12 residues. Germline CDR1 reads SGHRS; CDR2 reads YFSETQ. The CDR3 is CASSLGTGGYTF. The CDR3 DNA reads TGCGCCAGCAGCTTGGGGACAGGAGGCTACACCTTC.

The chain carries TRBV19 and TRBJ2-5, with 8 bases lining up with TRBD2. The J segment lost 3 bases and the V segment lost 5 bases, leaving 8 bases of the junction unmatched. Germline V gene data show CDR1 as LNHDA and CDR2 as SQIVND (reference sequence). The length of the CDR3 is 15 residues. The CDR3 nucleotides read TGTGCCAGTAGTTATGGCGGGACTAGTAAAGAGACCCAGTACTTC. Translation gives CASSYGGTSKETQYF.

CDR3: CASSPTSGPYEQYF. In nucleotides, the CDR3 is TGTGCCAGCAGCCCAACTAGCGGCCCCTACGAGCAGTACTTC. The chain is built from TRBV11-2 and TRBJ2-7; 8 bases agree with TRBD2. The V gene's germline CDR1 is SGHAT and CDR2 FQNNGV. The V segment lost 5 bases and the J segment 2 bases; nucleotides outside the gene matches: 5. This CDR3 has 14 residues.

Only a few counts were recorded for this clone. This chain links TRBV7-9 with TRBJ1-2, with unresolved D. This CDR3 spans 12 amino acids. The V gene lost 8 bases and the J gene lost 6 bases, with 13 bases spanning the gap. CDR1 and CDR2 from the germline V gene are SEHNR and FQNEAQ (reference sequence). CDR3: CASGLHLNGYTF. The CDR3 DNA follows: TGTGCCAGCGGACTCCATCTAAATGGCTACACCTTC.

This clone turned up a few times. The CDR3 nucleotides are TGTGCAAGTCGCTCGCCACTAGCCGTCTATGAGCAGTTCTTC. The encoded protein is CASRSPLAVYEQFF. The chain uses TRBV12-2 and TRBJ2-1; TRBD2 is the table's D call, not checked against the DNA. TRBV12-2 is a listed pseudogene. The CDR3 has 14 residues.

V is TRBV7-9 and J is TRBJ1-2, with D perhaps matching TRBD1 (6 bases). The CDR3 has 14 amino acids. Trimming took off 1 base at V and 4 bases at J, with 10 bases between the two ends. Germline V lookup: CDR1 SEHNR, CDR2 FQNEAQ (reference sequence). The CDR3 reads CASSLVGASYGYTF. Written as DNA, the CDR3 is TGTGCCAGCAGCTTAGTGGGGGCCAGCTATGGCTACACCTTC. Variable domain in full (rest from reference TRBV7-9 and TRBJ1-2): DTGVSQNPRHKITKRGQNVTFRCDPISEHNRLYWYRQTLGQGPEFLTYFQNEAQLEKSRLLSDRFSAERPKGSFSTLEIQRTEQGDSAMYLCASSLVGASYGYTFGSGTRLTVV.

The genes are TRBV21-1 and TRBJ2-1; the table's TRBD2 call for D was not verified on the DNA. TRBV21-1 is a listed pseudogene. The CDR3 contains 14 residues. CDR3 in DNA: TGTGCCAGCAGCAAAGTTGGCCGGAGCGATGAGCAGTTCTTC. Protein sequence: CASSKVGRSDEQFF.

The chain couples TRBV30 to TRBJ1-2, with 8 bases matching TRBD1. CDR1 is GTSNPN, CDR2 SVGIG, per germline (reference sequence). The CDR3 loop spans 12 amino acids. J was trimmed by 5 bases and V by 5 bases; bases with no gene match: 4. Here the CDR3 reads CAWRDRLYGYTF. The CDR3 nucleotides read TGTGCCTGGCGGGACAGGCTATATGGCTACACCTTC. Looking up the rest from reference TRBV30 and TRBJ1-2 gives the full variable domain: SQTIHQWPATLVQPVGSPLSLECTVEGTSNPNLYWYRQAAGRGLQLLFYSVGIGQISSEVPQNLSASRPQDRQFILSSKKLLLSDSGFYLCAWRDRLYGYTFGSGTRLTVV.

The chain is built from TRBV4-2 and TRBJ2-4, with D possibly matching TRBD2 (5 bases). Germline V gene sequence: CDR1 LGHNA, CDR2 YNFKEQ. V dropped 4 bases and J dropped 6 bases, with 19 bases sitting between them. The CDR3 is made up of 16 amino acids. The CDR3 DNA follows: TGTGCCAGCAGCCGGGAATCCGGGCCCGAGGGAAACATTCAGTACTTC. It is translated as CASSRESGPEGNIQYF.

This chain joins TRBV6-5 and TRBJ2-5, with 7 bases identical to TRBD2. Losses at the gene ends were 3 bases for V and 5 bases for J; bases not matched to a gene: 6. Germline V gene data show CDR1 as MNHEY and CDR2 as SVGAGI. The CDR3 totals 14 residues. The CDR3 is CASSYVRGGETQYF. The CDR3 DNA is TGTGCCAGCAGTTATGTGAGGGGAGGGGAGACCCAGTACTTC.

The chain links TRBV25-1 to TRBJ1-1; the match to TRBD1 covers 8 bases. V lost 8 bases, J lost 3 bases, and 11 bases stayed unmatched. This CDR3 has 15 amino acids. Germline V lookup: CDR1 MGHDK, CDR2 SYGVNS. CDR3 region: CASSSTPGQDTEAFF. CDR3 nucleotides: TGTGCCAGCTCCTCTACTCCGGGACAGGACACTGAAGCTTTCTTT.

This chain uses TRBV19 with TRBJ1-5; no clear D gene. CDR3 length: 14 amino acids. Germline V gene data show CDR1 as LNHDA and CDR2 as SQIVND (reference sequence). V was clipped by 7 bases and J by 4 bases, with 14 bases between them. The CDR3 sequence is CASTSGSLNQPQHF. In nucleotides, the CDR3 is TGTGCCAGTACCTCCGGGTCCCTAAATCAGCCCCAGCATTTT.

J is TRBJ1-2 and V is TRBV7-9; D call uncertain. The CDR3 has 12 residues. The germline V gene has CDR1 SEHNR and CDR2 FQNEAQ (reference sequence). Trimming took off 5 bases at V and 7 bases at J, with 11 bases between the two ends. CDR3 sequence (DNA): TGTGCCAGCAGCCCCGAACTTGGTGGCTACACCTTC. Translated, it gives CASSPELGGYTF.